The entry below gives a single T cell receptor beta chain sequence along with its context. This clone was counted between two and nine times. Its target antigen remains unknown. No qualities accompany the bases; no much larger clone lies one base away. In total, just over 650 healthy bone marrow donors made up the cohort. At the time of sampling, every cohort member was nominally healthy, though immune exposures that went unrecorded were likely present. The donor was CMV seronegative and belonged to the group of 352 seronegative cohort members. Every donor gave a peripheral blood sample, and the peripheral blood mononuclear cells from that sample were used for TCR beta sequencing. Genomic DNA was extracted from the blood cell samples with the Qiagen DNeasy Blood Extraction Kit. Via the germline V gene, CDR1 is KGHSH and CDR2 LQKENI. V drops 3 bases and J drops 4 bases, leaving 13 bases in between. Measured from the cysteine to the phenylalanine, the CDR3 is 15 residues long. Here the CDR3 DNA is all that survives: 45 bases in frame from base 1.

The library was prepared using the immunoSEQ multiplex PCR assay. For the multiplex PCR, a mixture combining 60 forward primers for TCR Vbeta segments and 13 reverse primers for TCR Jbeta segments was used. The CDR3 region of rearranged TCR beta genes was amplified from genomic DNA with a multiplex PCR assay. Amplified TCR beta libraries were sequenced as 87-base-pair reads on the Illumina HiSeq System. The source study handled its data this way. A later analysis tallied around 87 million unique TCR beta chains across the 666 repertoires, and about 10 million of those chains were shared by two or more donors. Raw reads were error-corrected and collapsed into unique sequences by a nearest-neighbor algorithm in which closely related sequences were merged to remove PCR and sequencing errors. Alignment of CDR3 sequences to IMGT reference sequences was used to assign V, D and J gene segments. Each retained sequence needed at least a six-nucleotide match to both a V gene segment and a J gene segment. A rearrangement was called productive if the CDR3 had no stop codons and remained in frame with V and J, and every other rearrangement was called non-productive. CDR3 was defined by IMGT convention, running from the second conserved V-encoded cysteine to the conserved J-encoded phenylalanine. Sequences without an unambiguous match to a single V gene segment were excluded from the earlier analysis of a few hundred of the donors. In an earlier analysis of some 590 of the donors, V segments were called functional above 56.7% productive rearrangements and were called segregating when the between-donor standard deviation exceeded 5%. A statistical classification framework was developed to diagnose cytomegalovirus status using the catalog of TCR beta chain sequences. A later analysis assigned V and J genes by comparing TCR nucleotide sequences with IMGT/GENE-DB human TR gene sequences. A later analysis assigned CDR3 sequences and most-parsimonious VDJ recombination scenarios with the TCRdist pipeline. A later analysis defined each TCR beta chain by its CDR3 amino acid sequence plus V-gene family, and excluded reads lacking a unique V-gene family. To address suspected cross-contamination and a sequencing artifact, a later analysis removed some 620 highly shared, low-generation-probability nucleotide sequences. A later analysis calculated a clonal expansion index for each public chain from normalized within-repertoire ranks of inferred template counts. In a later analysis, generation probabilities were computed using a VDJ recombination model fitted to out-of-frame rearrangements, and the results were checked against IGoR. Hypergeometric tests were used in a later analysis to score TCR-TCR, TCR-HLA and TCR-CMV co-occurrence, with a repertoire-size bias correction applied to the TCR pairs. A later analysis estimated false discovery rates by permuting HLA or CMV assignments 20 times. In a later analysis, co-occurring TCRs were grouped with DBSCAN, and TCRdist sequence similarity was added when clustering was performed within HLA-allele-positive subsets. Repertoires with fewer than 30,000 or more than 120,000 public chains were left out of co-occurrence clustering, as were a handful of repertoires with anomalous nucleotide sharing. The source is immuneACCESS, and TCRdb retained only in-frame sequences with V and J called. Part of the clones is not carried over; for the studies checked, unresolved V genes explain less than half of this, and the remainder is unexplained. The V and J calls and clone size come from that table; D and trimming were worked out from the DNA. Counted in this sample were fewer than 200,000 clones; 70% to 80% of them appeared once. Under 2.5% of the sample belongs to the ten largest clones.

This entry comes from a study of cytomegalovirus exposure and HLA in healthy donors (dated by TCRdb to about 2017). A note on the overall study: An earlier analysis of 587 of the donors reported approximately 260 Gb of sequence data and 117 million unique TCR beta sequences obtained from roughly 170 million T cells. About 300 gigabases of sequencing data and around 88 million unique TCR sequences made up an early release that covered nearly 650 HLA-typed donors. Among the roughly 430 genotyped donors, about 85% belonged to the genetic ancestry cluster associated with self-reported Caucasian donors. The study was designed to test whether signatures of past pathogen exposure could be identified by cataloging public T cell receptors. Using immunosequencing, the study profiled T cell repertoires from some 670 subjects and related those repertoires to cytomegalovirus serostatus. Along with the roughly 670-subject first cohort, a separate validation cohort of 120 different subjects was used. High-throughput TCR immunosequencing, statistical association of individual TCRs with disease status, and machine learning were combined to predict cytomegalovirus infection status. In a later analysis, previously published TCR beta repertoires from 670 or so donors were re-analyzed and high-resolution HLA genotyping was added so that TCR occurrence patterns could be studied. In the later analysis, no new phenotypic data were used to find candidate immune exposures; instead, reliance was placed on TCR beta sequences and their occurrence across donors. In an earlier analysis of roughly 600 of the donors, high-throughput TCR beta sequencing was used to judge whether each TCR beta V gene segment behaved as functional or pseudogenic. Alongside the repertoire data, information on donor age, sex, ethnicity and CMV serostatus was compiled. In a later genetic analysis, genome-wide SNP genotypes for about 60% of the 666 donors were used, and that subset was treated as a discovery cohort. All discovery cohort repertoires had been generated on a single sequencing platform. HLA typing covered class I and class II loci at four-digit resolution. Typing coverage varied by locus: 629-630 donors for A, B, C, DRB1 and DQB1; roughly 560 for DQA1; more than 600 for DPA1; some 470 for DPB1. Roughly 5 DR-DQ haplotypes were handled as single units for association and clustering, since linkage in the cohort was strong. On average, approximately 250,000 unique TCR beta nucleotide sequences were sequenced per donor among more than 350 genotyped donors of the cohort, with roughly 18% of those sequences being non-productive.

General study outcomes and caveats: In a later analysis, HLA-associated TCR beta chains showed more clonal expansion and lower generation probabilities than non-associated chains that were equally common. Only TCR beta chains were sequenced in this cohort, and the absence of alpha or paired-chain data limited detectable features. Most TCR sequences were observed very rarely across donors, whereas some public TCRs were present in many individuals. Some IMGT-functional V segments, including TRBV6-2 and TRBV6-3, could not be distinguished by the 87-base-pair reads and were therefore excluded. Presence/absence analyses assumed roughly uniform sequencing depth across donors, an assumption that may not hold. Because some donors lacked HLA typing at each locus, the association tests relied only on the typed subset. Strong co-occurrence of HLA alleles, especially DR and DQ, made assigning TCR associations to individual alleles difficult. The only immune exposure information available for the cohort was CMV serostatus. In vitro tests confirmed that three of the cytomegalovirus-associated TCR beta chains recognize cytomegalovirus antigens. At a false discovery rate of 0.05, a later analysis linked 16,951 TCR beta sequences to specific HLA alleles. It was suggested by the authors that the approach could potentially be generalized to other disease states and immunological phenotypes. Several of the top co-occurrence clusters appeared to be linked to parvovirus B19, influenza, CMV and Epstein-Barr virus, according to a later analysis. A cluster of highly shared sequence variants was judged likely to be a technical artifact of the sequencing pipeline. According to a later analysis, TCR association rates differed among HLA loci, with DRB1 alleles showing the most associated TCRs and HLA-C alleles showing the fewest. Cytomegalovirus status was reported to be diagnosed by the classifier with high specificity and sensitivity in both the original and validation cohorts. A later genetic analysis reported fewer N-insertions in productive TCRs among donors in an Asian-associated ancestry cluster than the roughly 620-donor mean. A further reported finding was that TCR beta sequences accurately predicted the HLA-A and HLA-B alleles for most subjects in the first cohort. V-gene and J-gene trimming of TCR beta chains was associated with a missense DCLRE1C variant in a later genetic analysis, and the association was replicated in an independent cohort. Broadly in line with IMGT annotations, most TCR beta V segments showed up in productive rearrangements about 90% or about 30% of the time in an earlier analysis of around 550 of the donors. A total of roughly 160 TCR beta chains were listed by the study as associated with cytomegalovirus. Most CMV-associated TCR beta chains appeared to be HLA-restricted in a later analysis, and the HLA associations seemed to be driven largely by CMV exposure. Linkage disequilibrium might explain the correlated functional status among segregating V segments, but an unknown experimental factor could not be ruled out. Because counts were too low, seventeen rarely observed V segments, including chromosome 9 orphons, were left out of the earlier analysis of a few hundred of the donors.

This clonotype originated in a man in his forties in good health and CMV-seronegative. The sample was PBMCs. The chain couples TRBV18 to TRBJ1-5, with the D gene not confidently named. For the CDR3, the sequence is CASSPYTVPNQPQHF. Read as DNA, the sequence is TGTGCCAGCTCACCTTATACTGTCCCAAATCAGCCCCAGCATTTT. With all but the CDR3 taken from the reference TRBV18 and TRBJ1-5 genes, the full variable domain is: NAGVMQNPRHLVRRRGQEARLRCSPMKGHSHVYWYRQLPEEGLKFMVYLQKENIIDESGMPKERFSAEFPKEGPSILRIQQVVRGDSAAYFCASSPYTVPNQPQHFGDGTRLSIL.